This T cell receptor beta chain derives from a study of blood T cells in healthy people across ages. A sample-barcoded 5' primer and a J-beta primer mix were used in a second PCR of about 6 to 12 cycles. From the 5' RACE reads, TCRdb called clonotypes with MiXCR, one entry per CDR3 protein. The sample lists over 600,000 distinct CDR3 sequences; 35% to 60% were seen once. The V end lost 6 bases, the J end lost 6 bases, and 8 bases lay between the germline ends. The CDR3 is made up of 11 amino acids. Per germline, CDR1 DFQATT and CDR2 SNEGSKA (reference sequence). For this clonotype: Its target is unknown.

Study-level points and caveats: Underestimates were what the diversity estimates from one million T cells were considered to be. A conclusive naive versus antigen-experienced comparison was prevented by the unsorted PBMCs.

The chain couples TRBV20-1 to TRBJ2-2; D uncertain. The sequence was collected from a man older than 75 in good health. The sample taken for sequencing was blood. The CDR3 sequence: CSATRAGELFF. CDR3 in DNA: TGCAGTGCCACCCGGGCCGGGGAGCTGTTTTTT.